The 4 T cell receptor beta chains presented below share a single source sample, sequenced in a study of beta chain features in type 1 diabetes. Whole-study findings and limits: Moderately but significantly shorter TCRB CDR3s were found in Type 1 diabetes patients in all four CD4+ subsets.

Which antigens these TCRs recognize remains unknown. Expressed TCRB transcripts were sequenced because the entire RNA isolate underwent reverse transcription. Some clones are missing from TCRdb's copy, which holds only in-frame ones; the method was immunoSEQ multiplex PCR. The table has some 290,000 clones, over 11% seen once; the top ten hold 0.015% to 0.02%. Sample: naive CD4+ T cells from blood. These receptors were collected from a man under 40 with type 1 diabetes.

This clone showed up just a few times. This chain uses TRBV9 with TRBJ1-4; D gene uncertain. This CDR3 has 15 amino acids. V was cut by 0 bases and J by 2 bases, with 8 bases left in between. The germline V gene encodes CDR1 SGDLS and CDR2 YYNGEE. Here the CDR3 reads CASSVAGLTNEKLFF. CDR3 DNA: TGTGCCAGCAGCGTAGCTGGGCTGACTAATGAAAAACTGTTTTTT.

This clone was found a few times. This chain joins TRBV30 and TRBJ2-7; a possible D gene is TRBD2 (6 bases). Trimming took off 5 bases at V and 4 bases at J, with 18 bases between the two ends. The CDR3 runs 14 residues. Germline CDR1 is GTSNPN and CDR2 is SVGIG (reference sequence). The CDR3 sequence: CAWGKQAGLYEQYF. CDR3 nucleotide sequence: TGTGCCTGGGGAAAACAGGCGGGGTTATACGAGCAGTACTTC.

The V gene is TRBV27, the J gene TRBJ2-7, with 9 bases lining up with TRBD1. The V gene end was trimmed by 6 bases and the J gene end by 9 bases; junction bases not matched to a gene: 18. This CDR3 is 16 amino acids long. Germline CDR1 reads MNHEY; CDR2 reads SMNVEV (reference sequence). The CDR3 loop is CASSLFTQGARSGQYF. The CDR3 DNA follows: TGTGCCAGCAGCCTTTTCACACAGGGGGCGCGTTCTGGGCAGTACTTC.

This sequence joins TRBV19 and TRBJ1-2, with 7 positions matching TRBD1. V trimming: 5 bases; J trimming: 5 bases; junction bases outside the gene matches: 11. The CDR3 consists of 15 residues. Germline CDR1 is LNHDA and CDR2 is SQIVND (reference sequence). The CDR3 DNA reads TGTGCCAGTAGTCCCCAAGGGGGCGCGGAATATGGCTACACCTTC. This encodes CASSPQGGAEYGYTF. The full variable domain, with the rest looked up from reference TRBV19 and TRBJ1-2, is DGGITQSPKYLFRKEGQNVTLSCEQNLNHDAMYWYRQDPGQGLRLIYYSQIVNDFQKGDIAEGYSVSREKKESFPLTVTSAQKNPTAFYLCASSPQGGAEYGYTFGSGTRLTVV.